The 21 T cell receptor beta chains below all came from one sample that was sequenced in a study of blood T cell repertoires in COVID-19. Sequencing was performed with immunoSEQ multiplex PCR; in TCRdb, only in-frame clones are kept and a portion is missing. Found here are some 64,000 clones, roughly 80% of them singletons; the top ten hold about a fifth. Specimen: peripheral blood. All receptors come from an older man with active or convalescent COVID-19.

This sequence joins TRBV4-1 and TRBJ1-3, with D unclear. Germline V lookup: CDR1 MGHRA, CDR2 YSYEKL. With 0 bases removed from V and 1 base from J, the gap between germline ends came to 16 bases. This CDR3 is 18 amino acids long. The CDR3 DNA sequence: TGCGCCAGCAGCCAAGATGAGGTCCGGATTTTTTCTGGAAACACCATATATTTT. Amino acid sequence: CASSQDEVRIFSGNTIYF.

CDR3 bases: TGTGCCAGCAGCTCGATAGCGGGGGACTCCTACAATGAGCAGTTCTTC. Its translation: CASSSIAGDSYNEQFF. The gene calls are TRBV7-6 and TRBJ2-1; 9 bases are shared with TRBD2. V shed 4 bases and J 0 bases; nucleotides not matched to a gene: 4. The germline V gene has CDR1 SGHVS and CDR2 FNYEAQ. The CDR3 contains 16 residues.

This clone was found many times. The CDR3 reads CATSDRTGSEKLFF. CDR3 DNA: TGTGCCACCAGTGATCGGACAGGGAGTGAAAAACTGTTTTTT. V and J are TRBV24-1 and TRBJ1-4, with 8 bases aligning to TRBD1. The V gene end was trimmed by 3 bases and the J gene end by 7 bases; junction bases not matched to a gene: 3. The CDR3 sequence is 14 residues long. Germline CDR1 is KGHDR and CDR2 is SFDVKD.

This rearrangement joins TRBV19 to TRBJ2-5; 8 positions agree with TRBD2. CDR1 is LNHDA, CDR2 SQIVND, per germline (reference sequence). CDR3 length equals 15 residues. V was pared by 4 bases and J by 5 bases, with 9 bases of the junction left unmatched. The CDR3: CASSKQAGVGETQYF. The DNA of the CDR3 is TGTGCCAGTAGTAAACAAGCGGGAGTGGGTGAGACCCAGTACTTC. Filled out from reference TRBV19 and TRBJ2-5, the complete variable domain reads DGGITQSPKYLFRKEGQNVTLSCEQNLNHDAMYWYRQDPGQGLRLIYYSQIVNDFQKGDIAEGYSVSREKKESFPLTVTSAQKNPTAFYLCASSKQAGVGETQYFGPGTRLLVL.

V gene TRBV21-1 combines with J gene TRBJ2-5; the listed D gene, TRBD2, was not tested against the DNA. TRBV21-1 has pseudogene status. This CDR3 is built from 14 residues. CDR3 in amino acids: CASSKTGIGETQYF. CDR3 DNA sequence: TGTGCCAGCAGCAAAACGGGTATAGGAGAGACCCAGTACTTC.

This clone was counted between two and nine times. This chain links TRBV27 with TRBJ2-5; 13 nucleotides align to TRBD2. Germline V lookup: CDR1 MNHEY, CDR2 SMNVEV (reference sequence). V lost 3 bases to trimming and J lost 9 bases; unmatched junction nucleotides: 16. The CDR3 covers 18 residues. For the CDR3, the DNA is TGTGCCAGCAGTTTCCATCCTCCCGGGACTAGCGGGGTGGGGGCCCAGTACTTC. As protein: CASSFHPPGTSGVGAQYF.

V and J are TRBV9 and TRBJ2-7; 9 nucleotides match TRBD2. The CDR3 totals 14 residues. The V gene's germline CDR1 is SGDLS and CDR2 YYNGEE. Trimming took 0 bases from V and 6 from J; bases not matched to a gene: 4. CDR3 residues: CASSVVSGSTEQYF. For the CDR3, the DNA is TGTGCCAGCAGCGTAGTTAGCGGGAGTACCGAGCAGTACTTC. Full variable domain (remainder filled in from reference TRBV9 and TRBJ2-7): DSGVTQTPKHLITATGQRVTLRCSPRSGDLSVYWYQQSLDQGLQFLIQYYNGEERAKGNILERFSAQQFPDLHSELNLSSLELGDSALYFCASSVVSGSTEQYFGPGTRLTVT.

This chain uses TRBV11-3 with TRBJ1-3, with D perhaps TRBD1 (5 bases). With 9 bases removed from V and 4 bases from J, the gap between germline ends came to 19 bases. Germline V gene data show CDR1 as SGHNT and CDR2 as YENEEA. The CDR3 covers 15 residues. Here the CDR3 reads CARPPGRGKGNTIYF. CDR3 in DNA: TGTGCCAGGCCACCAGGAAGGGGTAAAGGAAACACCATATATTTT.

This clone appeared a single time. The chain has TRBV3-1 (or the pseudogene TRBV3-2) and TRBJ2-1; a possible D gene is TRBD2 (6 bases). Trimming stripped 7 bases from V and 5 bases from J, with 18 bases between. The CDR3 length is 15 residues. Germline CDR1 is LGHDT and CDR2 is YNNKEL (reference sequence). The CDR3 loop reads CASTSGSGRNNEQFF. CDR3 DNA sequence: TGTGCCAGCACCTCCGGGAGTGGGAGGAACAATGAGCAGTTCTTC.

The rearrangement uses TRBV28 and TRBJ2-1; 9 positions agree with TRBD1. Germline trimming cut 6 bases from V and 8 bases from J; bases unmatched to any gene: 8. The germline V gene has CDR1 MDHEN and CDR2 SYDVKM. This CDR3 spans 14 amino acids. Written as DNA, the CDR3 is TGTGCCAGCAGCACGGGACAGGGTGTCGATGAGCAGTTCTTC. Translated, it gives CASSTGQGVDEQFF.

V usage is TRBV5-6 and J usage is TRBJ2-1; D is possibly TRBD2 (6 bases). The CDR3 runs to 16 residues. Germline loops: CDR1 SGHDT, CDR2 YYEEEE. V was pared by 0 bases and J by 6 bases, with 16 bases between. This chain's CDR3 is CASSLVWRGRVNEQFF. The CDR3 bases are TGTGCCAGCAGCTTGGTTTGGAGGGGAAGGGTCAATGAGCAGTTCTTC.

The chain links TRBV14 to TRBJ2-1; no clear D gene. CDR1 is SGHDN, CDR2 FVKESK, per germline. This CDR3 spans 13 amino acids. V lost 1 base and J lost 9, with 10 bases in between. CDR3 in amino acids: CASSQAISGEQFF. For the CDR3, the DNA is TGTGCCAGCAGCCAAGCTATAAGTGGTGAGCAGTTCTTC.

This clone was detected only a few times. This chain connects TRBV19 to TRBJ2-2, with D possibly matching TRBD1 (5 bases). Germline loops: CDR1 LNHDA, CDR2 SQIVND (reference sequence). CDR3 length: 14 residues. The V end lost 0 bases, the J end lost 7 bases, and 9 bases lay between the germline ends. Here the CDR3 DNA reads TGTGCCAGTAGTATAGAGGGGCGCGGCGGGGAGCTGTTTTTT. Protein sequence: CASSIEGRGGELFF.

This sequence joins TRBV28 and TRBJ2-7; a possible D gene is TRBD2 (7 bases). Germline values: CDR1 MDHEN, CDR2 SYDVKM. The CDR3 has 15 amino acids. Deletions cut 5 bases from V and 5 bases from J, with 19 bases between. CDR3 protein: CASSGGETGSDEQYF. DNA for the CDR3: TGTGCCAGCAGTGGGGGGGAAACAGGGTCCGACGAGCAGTACTTC. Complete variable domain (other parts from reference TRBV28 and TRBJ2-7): DVKVTQSSRYLVKRTGEKVFLECVQDMDHENMFWYRQDPGLGLRLIYFSYDVKMKEKGDIPEGYSVSREKKERFSLILESASTNQTSMYLCASSGGETGSDEQYFGPGTRLTVT.

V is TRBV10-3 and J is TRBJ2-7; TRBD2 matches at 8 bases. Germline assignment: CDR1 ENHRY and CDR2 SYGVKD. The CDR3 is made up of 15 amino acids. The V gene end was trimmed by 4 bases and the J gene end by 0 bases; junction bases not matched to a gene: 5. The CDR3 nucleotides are TGTGCCATCAGTGGATCCGGGACTAGCTCCTACGAGCAGTACTTC. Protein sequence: CAISGSGTSSYEQYF.

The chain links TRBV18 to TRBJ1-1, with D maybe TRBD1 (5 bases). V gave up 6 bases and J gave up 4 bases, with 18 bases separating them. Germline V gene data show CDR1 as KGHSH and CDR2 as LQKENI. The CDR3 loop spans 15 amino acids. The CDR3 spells CASSLKDRGGTEAFF. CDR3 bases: TGTGCCAGCTCCTTAAAGGATAGGGGTGGCACTGAAGCTTTCTTT.

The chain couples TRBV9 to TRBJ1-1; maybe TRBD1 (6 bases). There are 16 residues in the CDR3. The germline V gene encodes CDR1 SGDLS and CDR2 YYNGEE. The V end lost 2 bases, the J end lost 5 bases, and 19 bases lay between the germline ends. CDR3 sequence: CASSVAVEQGSTEAFF. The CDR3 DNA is TGTGCCAGCAGCGTGGCCGTGGAACAGGGATCTACTGAAGCTTTCTTT. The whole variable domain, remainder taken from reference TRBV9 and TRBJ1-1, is DSGVTQTPKHLITATGQRVTLRCSPRSGDLSVYWYQQSLDQGLQFLIQYYNGEERAKGNILERFSAQQFPDLHSELNLSSLELGDSALYFCASSVAVEQGSTEAFFGQGTRLTVV.

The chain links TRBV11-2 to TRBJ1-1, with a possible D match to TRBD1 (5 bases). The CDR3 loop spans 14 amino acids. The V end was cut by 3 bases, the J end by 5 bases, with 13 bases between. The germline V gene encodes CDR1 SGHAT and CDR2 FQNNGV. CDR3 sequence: CASSFSSGNTEAFF. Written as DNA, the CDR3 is TGTGCCAGCAGCTTCTCGTCAGGGAATACTGAAGCTTTCTTT.

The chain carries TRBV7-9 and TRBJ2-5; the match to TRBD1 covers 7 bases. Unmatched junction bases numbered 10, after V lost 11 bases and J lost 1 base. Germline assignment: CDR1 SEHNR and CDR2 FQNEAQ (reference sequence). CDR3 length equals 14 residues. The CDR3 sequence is CAGKGQETQETQYF. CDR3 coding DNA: TGTGCCGGGAAAGGACAGGAAACCCAAGAGACCCAGTACTTC.

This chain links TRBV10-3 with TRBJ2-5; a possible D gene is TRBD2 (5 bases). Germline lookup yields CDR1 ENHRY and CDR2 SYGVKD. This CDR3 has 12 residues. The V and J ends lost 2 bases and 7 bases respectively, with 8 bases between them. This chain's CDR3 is CAISEREGTQYF. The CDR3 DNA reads TGTGCCATCAGTGAGAGAGAGGGGACCCAGTACTTC.

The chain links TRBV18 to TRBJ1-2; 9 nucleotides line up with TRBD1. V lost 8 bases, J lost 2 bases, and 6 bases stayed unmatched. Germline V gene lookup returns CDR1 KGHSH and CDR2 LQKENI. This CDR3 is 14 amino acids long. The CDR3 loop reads CASASTGGNYGYTF. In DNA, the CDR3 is TGTGCCAGCGCAAGTACAGGGGGCAACTATGGCTACACCTTC. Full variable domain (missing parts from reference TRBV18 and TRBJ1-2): NAGVMQNPRHLVRRRGQEARLRCSPMKGHSHVYWYRQLPEEGLKFMVYLQKENIIDESGMPKERFSAEFPKEGPSILRIQQVVRGDSAAYFCASASTGGNYGYTFGSGTRLTVV.